The present entry profiles one TCR beta chain with its context. Its antigen is not known. The V and J ends lost 1 base and 2 bases, in that order; junction bases with no gene match: 7. Germline CDR1 and CDR2: SGHTA and FQGNSA. This CDR3 spans 16 amino acids. This sample was included in a study of OX40 agonist ivuxolimab in advanced cancers. Study summary: Three partial responders included one hepatocellular carcinoma patient and two cutaneous melanoma patients.

Study-level findings and limits: Normalized T-cell clonal expansion was also low in a subset of nonresponders.

Sequenced by immunoSEQ multiplex PCR; TCRdb stores in-frame clones only, minus some. Here the sample spans around 74,000 clones, around 93% being singletons. This material consisted of CD4+ or CD8+ T cells sorted from blood, taken in a trial of the OX40 agonist ivuxolimab. This chain joins TRBV7-2 and TRBJ2-5; 7 positions match TRBD2. This TCR derives from an adult with an advanced solid tumor such as melanoma, head and neck, liver or kidney cancer. CDR3 protein: CASSLGSAGKQETQYF. DNA of the CDR3: TGTGCCAGCAGCTTAGGTTCAGCGGGAAAACAAGAGACCCAGTACTTC.